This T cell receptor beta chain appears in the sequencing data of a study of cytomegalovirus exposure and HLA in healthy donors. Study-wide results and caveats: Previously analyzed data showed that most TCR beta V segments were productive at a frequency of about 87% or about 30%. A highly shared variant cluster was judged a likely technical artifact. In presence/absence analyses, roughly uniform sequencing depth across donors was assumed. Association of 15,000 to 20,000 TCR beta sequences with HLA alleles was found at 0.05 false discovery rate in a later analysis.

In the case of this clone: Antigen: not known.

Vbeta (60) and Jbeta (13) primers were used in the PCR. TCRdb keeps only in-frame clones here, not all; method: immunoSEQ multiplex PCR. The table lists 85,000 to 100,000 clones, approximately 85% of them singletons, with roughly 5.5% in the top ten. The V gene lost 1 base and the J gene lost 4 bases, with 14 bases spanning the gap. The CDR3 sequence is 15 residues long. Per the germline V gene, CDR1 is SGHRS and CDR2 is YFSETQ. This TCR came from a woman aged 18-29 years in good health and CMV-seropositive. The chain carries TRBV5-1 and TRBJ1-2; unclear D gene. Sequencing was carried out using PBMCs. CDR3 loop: CASSLITVGVYGYTF. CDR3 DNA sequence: TGCGCCAGCAGCTTGATTACAGTGGGAGTCTATGGCTACACCTTC.